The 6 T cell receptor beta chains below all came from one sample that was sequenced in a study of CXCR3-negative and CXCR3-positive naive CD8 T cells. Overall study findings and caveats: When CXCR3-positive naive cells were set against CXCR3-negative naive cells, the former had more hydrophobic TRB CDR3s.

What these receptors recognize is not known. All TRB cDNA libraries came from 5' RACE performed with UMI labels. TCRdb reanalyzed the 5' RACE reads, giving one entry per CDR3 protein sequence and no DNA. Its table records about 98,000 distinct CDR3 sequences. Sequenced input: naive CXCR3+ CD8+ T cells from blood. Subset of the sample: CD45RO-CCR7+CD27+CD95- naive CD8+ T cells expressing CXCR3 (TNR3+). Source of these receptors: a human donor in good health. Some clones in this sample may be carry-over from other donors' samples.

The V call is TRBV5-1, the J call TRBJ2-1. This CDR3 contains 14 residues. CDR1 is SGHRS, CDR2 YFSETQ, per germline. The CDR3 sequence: CASSEDYSYNEQFF.

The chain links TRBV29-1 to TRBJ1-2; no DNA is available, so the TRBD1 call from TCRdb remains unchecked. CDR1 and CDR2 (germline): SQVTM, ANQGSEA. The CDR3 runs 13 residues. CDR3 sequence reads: CSVEGTGFDGYTF.

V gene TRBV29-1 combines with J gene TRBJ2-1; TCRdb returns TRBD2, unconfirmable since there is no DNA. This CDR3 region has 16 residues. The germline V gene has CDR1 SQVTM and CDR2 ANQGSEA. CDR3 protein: CSVEPVAGTSYNEQFF.

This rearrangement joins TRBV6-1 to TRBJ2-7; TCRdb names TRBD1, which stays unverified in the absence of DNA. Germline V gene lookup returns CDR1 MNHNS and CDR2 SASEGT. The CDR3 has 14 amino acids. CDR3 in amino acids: CASSEWAVSYEQYF.

The CDR3 here is CASSLAGTVSYEQYF. The chain uses TRBV6-2 or TRBV6-3 and TRBJ2-7; TCRdb outputs TRBD2, but without DNA this stays unchecked. Germline CDR1 is MNHEY and CDR2 is SVGEGT. The CDR3 consists of 15 residues.

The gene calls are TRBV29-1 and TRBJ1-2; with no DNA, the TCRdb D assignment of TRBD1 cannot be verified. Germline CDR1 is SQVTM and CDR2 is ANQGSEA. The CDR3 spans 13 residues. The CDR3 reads CSALRTGEDGYTF.